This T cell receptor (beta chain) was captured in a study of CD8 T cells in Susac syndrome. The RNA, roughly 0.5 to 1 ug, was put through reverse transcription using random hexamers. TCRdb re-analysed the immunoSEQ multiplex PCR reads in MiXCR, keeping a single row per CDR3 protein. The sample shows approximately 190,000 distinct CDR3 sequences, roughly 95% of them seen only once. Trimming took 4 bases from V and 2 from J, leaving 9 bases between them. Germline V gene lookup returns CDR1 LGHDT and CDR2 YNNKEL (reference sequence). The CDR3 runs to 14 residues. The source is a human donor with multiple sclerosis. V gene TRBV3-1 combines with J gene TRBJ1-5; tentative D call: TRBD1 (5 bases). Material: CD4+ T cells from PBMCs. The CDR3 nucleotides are TGTGCCAGCAGCCCCGGGGGGGGCAATCAGCCCCAGCATTTT. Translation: CASSPGGGNQPQHF. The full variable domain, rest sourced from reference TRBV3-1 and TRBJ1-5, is DTAVSQTPKYLVTQMGNDKSIKCEQNLGHDTMYWYKQDSKKFLKIMFSYNNKELIINETVPNRFSPKSPDKAHLNLHINSLELGDSAVYFCASSPGGGNQPQHFGDGTRLSIL.